This T cell receptor beta chain was recorded in a study of OX40 agonist ivuxolimab in advanced cancers. Study overall: Three partial responders included one hepatocellular carcinoma patient and two cutaneous melanoma patients.

Sequenced by immunoSEQ multiplex PCR; TCRdb stores in-frame clones only, minus some. The profile shows 55,000 to 75,000 clones, 87% of them singletons. J gave up 9 bases and V 2 bases, and 13 bases lay outside the gene matches. The germline CDR1 and CDR2 sequences are GTSNPN and SVGIG (reference sequence). The CDR3 has 14 residues. The material sequenced was CD4+ or CD8+ T cells sorted from blood, taken in a trial of the OX40 agonist ivuxolimab. The chain is built from TRBV30 and TRBJ2-7; TRBD2 matches 7 bases. The TCR sequence derives from an adult with an advanced solid tumor such as melanoma, head and neck, liver or kidney cancer. CDR3 residues: CAWSSGPAGGGQYF. The CDR3 DNA follows: TGTGCCTGGAGTTCCGGCCCAGCTGGGGGGGGGCAGTACTTC.